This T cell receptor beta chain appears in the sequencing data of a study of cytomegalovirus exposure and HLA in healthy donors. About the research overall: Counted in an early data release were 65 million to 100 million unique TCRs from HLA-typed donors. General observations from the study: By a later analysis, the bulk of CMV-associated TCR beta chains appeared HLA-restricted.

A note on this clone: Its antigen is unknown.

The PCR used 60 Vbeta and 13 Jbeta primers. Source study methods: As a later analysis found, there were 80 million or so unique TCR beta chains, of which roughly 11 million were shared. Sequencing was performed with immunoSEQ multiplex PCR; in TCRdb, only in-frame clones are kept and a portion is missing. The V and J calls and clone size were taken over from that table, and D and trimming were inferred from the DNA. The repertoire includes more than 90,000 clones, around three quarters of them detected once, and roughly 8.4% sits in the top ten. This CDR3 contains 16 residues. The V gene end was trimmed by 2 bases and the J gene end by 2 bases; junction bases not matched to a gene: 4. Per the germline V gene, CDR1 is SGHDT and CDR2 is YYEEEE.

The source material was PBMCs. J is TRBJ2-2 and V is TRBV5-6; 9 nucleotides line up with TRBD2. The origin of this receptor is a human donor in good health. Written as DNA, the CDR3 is TGTGCCAGCAGCTTCGAGACTAGCGGTAACACCGGGGAGCTGTTTTTT. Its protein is CASSFETSGNTGELFF.